This T cell receptor (beta chain) was sequenced in a study of cytomegalovirus exposure and HLA in healthy donors. About this clone itself: Its antigen is undetermined.

Study results and limitations: Most observed TCR sequences were rare, whereas some public TCRs were detected in many donors. Subsequent analysis found a tendency for first-cohort TCR clusters to co-occur within the 95 to 150 validation repertoires.

Libraries were prepared by immunoSEQ multiplex PCR; TCRdb keeps only in-frame clonotypes and omits some of them. The sample yields about 130,000 clones, approximately 84% seen once. The CDR3 spans 15 residues. Unmatched junction bases numbered 5, after V lost 5 bases and J lost 4 bases. Germline assignment: CDR1 MGHDK and CDR2 SYGVNS. The approximately 120-subject validation cohort, separate from the approximately 670-subject first cohort, included the donors. The chain carries TRBV25-1 and TRBJ1-4; the match to TRBD1 covers 9 bases. The sequenced sample was PBMCs. The TCR was taken from a man aged 30 to 39 in good health and CMV-seropositive. The CDR3 DNA is TGTGCCAGCAGTTCCGGGACAGGGTATAATGAAAAACTGTTTTTT. Translation: CASSSGTGYNEKLFF.